This T cell receptor (beta chain) was sequenced in a study of cytomegalovirus exposure and HLA in healthy donors. As for the study in general: It was reported in a later analysis that the 120 or so validation repertoires used the same platform as the 550 to 850 first-cohort repertoires.

CDR1 SQVTM and CDR2 ANQGSEA come from the germline V gene. This CDR3 has 12 residues. Trimming removed 4 bases at V and 0 bases at J, with 7 bases between. Clones were sequenced by immunoSEQ multiplex PCR, and TCRdb holds only the in-frame ones, with some missing. The table records around 160,000 clones, approximately 86% of them present only once. This clone occurred once. Its antigen is currently unknown. Whole-study results and caveats: The authors listed 164 TCR beta chains as cytomegalovirus-associated. In vitro experiments confirmed that a few CMV-associated chains were specific for CMV antigens. The classifier, whose performance was assessed in both the original and validation cohorts, reportedly diagnosed cytomegalovirus status with high specificity and sensitivity.

This TCR was sampled from a man younger than 40 in good health and CMV-seropositive. The source material was PBMCs. The chain carries TRBV29-1 and TRBJ2-7, with D unresolved. This CDR3 is CSVVGSSYEQYF. The CDR3 DNA reads as TGCAGCGTTGTGGGCAGCTCCTACGAGCAGTACTTC.